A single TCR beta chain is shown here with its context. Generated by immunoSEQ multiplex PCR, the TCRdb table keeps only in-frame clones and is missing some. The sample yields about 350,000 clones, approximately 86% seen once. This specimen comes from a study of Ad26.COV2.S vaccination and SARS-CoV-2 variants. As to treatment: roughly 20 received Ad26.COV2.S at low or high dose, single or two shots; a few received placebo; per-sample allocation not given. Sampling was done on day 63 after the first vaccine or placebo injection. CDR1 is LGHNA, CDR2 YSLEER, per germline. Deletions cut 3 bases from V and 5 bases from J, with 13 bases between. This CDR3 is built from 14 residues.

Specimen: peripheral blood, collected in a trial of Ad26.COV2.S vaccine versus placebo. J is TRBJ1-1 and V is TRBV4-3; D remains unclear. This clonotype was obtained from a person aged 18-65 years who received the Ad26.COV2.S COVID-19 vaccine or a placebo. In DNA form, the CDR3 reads TGCGCCAGCAGCCACGAACTACGTCAGACTGAAGCTTTCTTT. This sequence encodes CASSHELRQTEAFF.